This T cell receptor (beta chain) was recorded in a study of T cells in Graves' hyperthyroidism and ophthalmopathy. Hyperthyroidism patients were newly diagnosed, had disease duration under 2 months, and were aged 18 to 65 years. This clonotype was recorded at least ten times. Its antigen is as yet unknown. RNA transcripts gave rise to amplified TCR beta CDR3 regions. A first-round RT-PCR of the TCR CDR3 used the HTBI primer set. TCRdb re-analysed the multiplex PCR reads in MiXCR, keeping a single row per CDR3 protein. The sample records 500,000 to 600,000 distinct CDR3 sequences, around 42% being singletons. Study-wide results and caveats: Blood samples included most of the expanded thyroid clonotypes exceeding 0.001.

This CDR3 spans 14 amino acids. Germline trimming cut 4 bases from V and 5 bases from J; bases unmatched to any gene: 5. The source material was peripheral blood or thyroid tissue (not recorded which). V and J are TRBV12-3 or TRBV12-4 and TRBJ2-5, with 9 bases aligning to TRBD2. The TCR comes from a woman in her late teens or twenties with Graves' hyperthyroidism. The DNA for the CDR3 is TGTGCCAGCAGTTCATCTAGCGGGAAGGAGACCCAGTACTTC. Amino acid sequence: CASSSSSGKETQYF.